The clone carrying this TCR beta chain was counted a few times. Its target is not known. The data were obtained in a study of T-cell reconstitution after alpha-beta-depleted transplantation in children. The study, taken as a whole, reports: T-cell counts and diversity at one year post-transplant came mainly from newly produced T cells. There were some patients whose high TCRbeta diversity at day 60 came from surviving recipient T cells and thymic progenitors. Two months or so post-transplant, alpha-beta T cells reportedly derived from several hundred expanded graft clones.

V lost 3 bases, J lost 2 bases, and 18 bases lay in between. Germline loops: CDR1 SGHVS, CDR2 FNYEAQ. The CDR3 covers 17 residues. During its preparation, the TCRbeta library received unique molecular identifiers. Using its own MiXCR run on the PCR reads, TCRdb lists one record per CDR3 protein. This table holds approximately 1,000,000 distinct CDR3 sequences, about 31% found once. This clonotype originated in a boy less than two years old who had a stem cell transplant for SCID, so the T cells may come from the graft donor. Sequenced here: PBMCs, mostly from graft donor cells, sampled 360 days after TCRalphabeta/CD19-depleted stem cell transplant. The chain uses TRBV7-6 and TRBJ2-3; perhaps D is TRBD1 or TRBD2 (5 bases each). The CDR3 loop reads CASSFSDGTLLTDTQYF. In nucleotides, the CDR3 is TGTGCCAGCAGCTTTTCAGACGGGACCTTACTCACAGATACGCAGTATTTT. The variable domain in full, with the rest retrieved from reference TRBV7-6 and TRBJ2-3, is GAGVSQSPRYKVTKRGQDVALRCDPISGHVSLYWYRQALGQGPEFLTYFNYEAQQDKSGLPNDRFSAERPEGSISTLTIQRTEQRDSAMYRCASSFSDGTLLTDTQYFGPGTRLTVL.